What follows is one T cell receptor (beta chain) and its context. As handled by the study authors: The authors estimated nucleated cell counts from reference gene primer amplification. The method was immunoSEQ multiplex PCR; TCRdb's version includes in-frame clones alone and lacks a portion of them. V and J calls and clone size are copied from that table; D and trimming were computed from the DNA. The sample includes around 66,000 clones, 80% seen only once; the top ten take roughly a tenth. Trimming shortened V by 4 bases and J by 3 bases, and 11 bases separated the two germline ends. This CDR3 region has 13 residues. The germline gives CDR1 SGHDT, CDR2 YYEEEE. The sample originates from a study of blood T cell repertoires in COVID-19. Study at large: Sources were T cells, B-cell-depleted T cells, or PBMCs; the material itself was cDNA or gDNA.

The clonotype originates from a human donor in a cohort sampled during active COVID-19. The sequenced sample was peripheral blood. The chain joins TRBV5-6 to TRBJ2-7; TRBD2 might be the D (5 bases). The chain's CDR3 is CASSTGGSYEQYF. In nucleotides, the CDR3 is TGTGCCAGCAGCACCGGAGGCAGCTACGAGCAGTACTTC.